Listed below are T cell receptor beta chains from one sample, sequenced in a study of cytomegalovirus exposure and HLA in healthy donors. Libraries were prepared by immunoSEQ multiplex PCR; TCRdb keeps only in-frame clonotypes and omits some of them. The data show roughly 180,000 clones, around four fifths seen once. The specimen sequenced was PBMCs. These receptor sequences come from a girl between 10 and 17 years old in good health and CMV-seropositive. Both conserved end residues are part of each CDR3. A D gene is named only where the DNA matches it firmly. Clone size, where shown, is once, few, many, or a class for clones that have expanded.

d_gene: NA
abundance: NA
j_gene: TRBJ2-7
v_gene: TRBV5-5
CDR3aa: CASSPYGTGTAYEQYF
CDR3nt: TGTGCCAGCAGCCCGTATGGTACAGGAACGGCCTACGAGCAGTACTTC

d_gene: TRBD2
abundance: NA
j_gene: TRBJ2-1
v_gene: TRBV5-1
CDR3aa: CASGLRTSDYNEQFF
CDR3nt: TGCGCCAGCGGCCTAAGGACTAGTGACTACAATGAGCAGTTCTTC

d_gene: NA
abundance: NA
j_gene: TRBJ1-5
v_gene: TRBV6-5
CDR3aa: CASSYKGPF
CDR3nt: TGTGCCAGCAGTTACAAGGGGCCCTTT

d_gene: TRBD1
abundance: NA
j_gene: TRBJ2-1
v_gene: TRBV30
CDR3aa: CAWNDRVDNEQFF
CDR3nt: TGTGCCTGGAACGACAGGGTTGACAATGAGCAGTTCTTC

d_gene: TRBD2
abundance: NA
j_gene: TRBJ2-1
v_gene: TRBV9
CDR3aa: CASGRGGHYNEQFF
CDR3nt: TGTGCCAGTGGGCGGGGGGGCCACTACAATGAGCAGTTCTTC

d_gene: TRBD2
abundance: NA
j_gene: TRBJ2-7
v_gene: TRBV7-6
CDR3aa: CASSPLFSGGETYEQYF
CDR3nt: TGTGCCAGCAGCCCCCTCTTTAGCGGGGGGGAGACCTACGAGCAGTACTTC

d_gene: NA
abundance: NA
j_gene: TRBJ2-1
v_gene: TRBV5-6
CDR3aa: CASSLGFNNEQFF
CDR3nt: TGTGCCAGCAGCTTGGGTTTCAACAATGAGCAGTTCTTC

d_gene: TRBD2
abundance: NA
j_gene: TRBJ2-1
v_gene: TRBV7-9
CDR3aa: CASSQLAGLAIHSYNEQFF
CDR3nt: TGTGCCAGCAGCCAACTCGCGGGACTAGCGATTCACTCCTACAATGAGCAGTTCTTC

d_gene: TRBD1
abundance: NA
j_gene: TRBJ1-1
v_gene: TRBV7-6
CDR3aa: CASSSGARDSVTEAFF
CDR3nt: TGTGCCAGCAGCTCAGGCGCCCGGGACAGCGTCACTGAAGCTTTCTTT

d_gene: TRBD2
abundance: NA
j_gene: TRBJ2-7
v_gene: TRBV9
CDR3aa: CASSPEGTSGGYRFYEQYF
CDR3nt: TGTGCCAGCAGCCCCGAAGGGACTAGCGGGGGGTACAGATTCTACGAGCAGTACTTC

d_gene: TRBD2
abundance: NA
j_gene: TRBJ2-5
v_gene: TRBV4-2
CDR3aa: CASSQYPSGGAVETQYF
CDR3nt: TGTGCCAGCAGCCAGTACCCTAGCGGGGGGGCAGTAGAGACCCAGTACTTC

d_gene: NA
abundance: NA
j_gene: TRBJ1-1
v_gene: TRBV28
CDR3aa: CASKGVDSTEAFF
CDR3nt: TGTGCCAGCAAGGGGGTTGATAGCACTGAAGCTTTCTTT

d_gene: TRBD1
abundance: NA
j_gene: TRBJ1-2
v_gene: TRBV5-4
CDR3aa: CASSLGQGPYGYTF
CDR3nt: TGTGCCAGCAGCTTGGGACAGGGCCCCTATGGCTACACCTTC

d_gene: TRBD1
abundance: NA
j_gene: TRBJ1-1
v_gene: TRBV6-5
CDR3aa: CASTNRGDTEAFF
CDR3nt: TGTGCCAGCACTAACAGGGGGGACACTGAAGCTTTCTTT

d_gene: TRBD1
abundance: NA
j_gene: TRBJ1-4
v_gene: TRBV18
CDR3aa: CASSTGQGFGYEKLFF
CDR3nt: TGTGCCAGCTCAACGGGACAGGGATTCGGATATGAAAAACTGTTTTTT

d_gene: TRBD1
abundance: NA
j_gene: TRBJ2-1
v_gene: TRBV7-9
CDR3aa: CASSSPEKDRIRFF
CDR3nt: TGTGCCAGCAGTTCACCCGAAAAGGACAGGATTCGGTTCTTC

d_gene: TRBD2
abundance: NA
j_gene: TRBJ2-4
v_gene: TRBV5-4
CDR3aa: CASSLGDQRGGHIQYF
CDR3nt: TGTGCCAGCAGCCTCGGGGACCAGCGGGGGGGTCACATTCAGTACTTC

d_gene: NA
abundance: NA
j_gene: TRBJ1-2
v_gene: TRBV21-1
CDR3aa: CASRTRDGYTF
CDR3nt: TGTGCCAGCAGAACCCGCGATGGCTACACCTTC

d_gene: TRBD1
abundance: NA
j_gene: TRBJ1-1
v_gene: TRBV2
CDR3aa: CASSQDQGGNTEAFF
CDR3nt: TGTGCCAGCAGCCAAGACCAGGGGGGGAACACTGAAGCTTTCTTT

d_gene: TRBD1
abundance: NA
j_gene: TRBJ2-4
v_gene: TRBV2
CDR3aa: CASSDRTGAGNIQYF
CDR3nt: TGTGCCAGCAGTGATAGGACAGGGGCGGGAAACATTCAGTACTTC

d_gene: NA
abundance: NA
j_gene: TRBJ1-2
v_gene: TRBV27
CDR3aa: CASRLGLDMYTF
CDR3nt: TGTGCCAGCAGGTTAGGGCTGGATATGTACACCTTC

d_gene: TRBD1
abundance: few
j_gene: TRBJ2-5
v_gene: TRBV11-3
CDR3aa: CASSPGTGQETQYF
CDR3nt: TGTGCCAGCAGCCCCGGGACAGGTCAAGAGACCCAGTACTTC

d_gene: NA
abundance: NA
j_gene: TRBJ1-3
v_gene: TRBV7-6
CDR3aa: CASSSVEGNTIYF
CDR3nt: TGTGCCAGCAGCTCTGTGGAGGGAAACACCATATATTTT

d_gene: TRBD2
abundance: NA
j_gene: TRBJ2-1
v_gene: TRBV6-1
CDR3aa: CASSVPQLAGVYNEQFF
CDR3nt: TGTGCCAGCAGTGTTCCCCAGCTAGCGGGGGTCTACAATGAGCAGTTCTTC

d_gene: TRBD1
abundance: NA
j_gene: TRBJ2-5
v_gene: TRBV11-2
CDR3aa: CASSLGQGKGETQYF
CDR3nt: TGTGCCAGCAGCCTCGGACAGGGGAAGGGGGAGACCCAGTACTTC

d_gene: NA
abundance: few
j_gene: TRBJ2-5
v_gene: TRBV9
CDR3aa: CASSVDREETQYF
CDR3nt: TGTGCCAGCAGCGTAGACAGGGAAGAGACCCAGTACTTC

d_gene: TRBD1
abundance: once
j_gene: TRBJ1-6
v_gene: TRBV9
CDR3aa: CASSVGTGSNSPLHF
CDR3nt: TGTGCCAGCAGCGTTGGGACAGGGTCTAATTCACCCCTCCACTTT

d_gene: NA
abundance: NA
j_gene: TRBJ1-2
v_gene: TRBV28
CDR3aa: CASTKLGGRFFYGYTF
CDR3nt: TGTGCCAGCACCAAACTTGGCGGCCGTTTTTTCTATGGCTACACCTTC

d_gene: TRBD1
abundance: NA
j_gene: TRBJ1-2
v_gene: TRBV6-1
CDR3aa: CASSEGGTAYGYTF
CDR3nt: TGTGCCAGCAGTGAAGGGGGGACAGCCTATGGCTACACCTTC

d_gene: TRBD2
abundance: NA
j_gene: TRBJ2-3
v_gene: TRBV4-2
CDR3aa: CASSRGETDTQYF
CDR3nt: TGTGCCAGCTCCCGGGGGGAGACAGATACGCAGTATTTT

d_gene: NA
abundance: NA
j_gene: TRBJ2-7
v_gene: TRBV2
CDR3aa: CASSSLDSPFTYEQYF
CDR3nt: TGTGCCAGCAGTAGCTTGGACTCCCCCTTCACCTACGAGCAGTACTTC

d_gene: TRBD1
abundance: few
j_gene: TRBJ1-2
v_gene: TRBV4-1
CDR3aa: CASSQGRTGLSTYGYTF
CDR3nt: TGCGCCAGCAGCCAAGGAAGGACAGGGCTTTCTACCTATGGCTACACCTTC

d_gene: NA
abundance: NA
j_gene: TRBJ1-1
v_gene: TRBV19
CDR3aa: CASSIGRLNTEAFF
CDR3nt: TGTGCCAGTAGTATAGGGCGGCTGAACACTGAAGCTTTCTTT

d_gene: NA
abundance: NA
j_gene: TRBJ1-1
v_gene: TRBV7-2
CDR3aa: CASSPRQNTEAFF
CDR3nt: TGTGCCAGCAGCCCCCGACAGAACACTGAAGCTTTCTTT

d_gene: NA
abundance: NA
j_gene: TRBJ2-7
v_gene: TRBV15
CDR3aa: CATSRDCPSCGHDEQYF
CDR3nt: TGTGCCACCAGCAGAGATTGCCCATCTTGCGGGCATGACGAGCAGTACTTC

d_gene: TRBD1
abundance: NA
j_gene: TRBJ1-2
v_gene: TRBV6-1
CDR3aa: CANRPGQGNGYTF
CDR3nt: TGTGCCAACAGACCGGGACAGGGGAATGGCTACACCTTC

d_gene: NA
abundance: once
j_gene: TRBJ1-1
v_gene: TRBV11-2
CDR3aa: CASSLIGGEAFF
CDR3nt: TGTGCCAGCAGCTTAATAGGGGGTGAAGCTTTCTTT

d_gene: TRBD2
abundance: NA
j_gene: TRBJ2-3
v_gene: TRBV5-1
CDR3aa: CATRTSGGEADTQYF
CDR3nt: TGCGCCACCCGGACTAGCGGGGGGGAGGCAGATACGCAGTATTTT

d_gene: NA
abundance: NA
j_gene: TRBJ1-5
v_gene: TRBV10-3
CDR3aa: CAISESAGNQPQHF
CDR3nt: TGTGCCATCAGTGAGTCGGCGGGTAATCAGCCCCAGCATTTT

d_gene: NA
abundance: NA
j_gene: TRBJ1-2
v_gene: TRBV30
CDR3aa: CAWSLGLRRDNYGYTF
CDR3nt: TGTGCCTGGAGTTTGGGACTTCGACGGGATAATTATGGCTACACCTTC